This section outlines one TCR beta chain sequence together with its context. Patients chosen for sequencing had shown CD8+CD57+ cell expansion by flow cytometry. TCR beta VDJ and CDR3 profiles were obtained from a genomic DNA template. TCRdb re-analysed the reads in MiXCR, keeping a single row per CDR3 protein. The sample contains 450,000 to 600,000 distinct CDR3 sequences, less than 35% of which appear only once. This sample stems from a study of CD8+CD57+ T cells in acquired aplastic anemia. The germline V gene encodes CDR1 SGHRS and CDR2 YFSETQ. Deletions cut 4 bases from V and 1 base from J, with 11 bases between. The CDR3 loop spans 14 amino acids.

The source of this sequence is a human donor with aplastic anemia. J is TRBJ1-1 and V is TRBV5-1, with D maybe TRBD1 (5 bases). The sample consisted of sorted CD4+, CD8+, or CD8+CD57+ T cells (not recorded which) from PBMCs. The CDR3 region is CASSHPQGNTEAFF. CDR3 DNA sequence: TGCGCCAGCAGCCACCCCCAGGGGAACACTGAAGCTTTCTTT.